The source of this TCR beta chain is a study of T cell responses to AZD1222 COVID-19 vaccine. Method: immunoSEQ multiplex PCR; TCRdb's copy keeps in-frame clones and lacks some. The sample carries 100,000 or so clones, around nine tenths recorded once. Concerning this clone itself: Its target is unknown. Distinct nucleotide sequences in the sample also encode this CDR3.

Study-wide points: Donors in the cohort were predominantly white British and more often female, and clonal diversity was possibly underestimated. Regions 160-218 and 743-854 held dominance among vaccine-associated CD4 TCRs, which spanned spike.

The germline CDR1 and CDR2 sequences are KGHSH and LQKENI. V lost 2 bases, J lost 7 bases, and 4 bases stayed unmatched. There are 14 residues in the CDR3. The chain couples TRBV18 to TRBJ1-5, with TRBD1 identical over 8 bases. The material sequenced was peripheral blood, taken on day 0 of AZD1222 vaccination. This receptor was taken from an adult in good health. For the CDR3, the DNA is TGTGCCAGCTCACCATCAGGGGGCGAACAGCCCCAGCATTTT. It translates to CASSPSGGEQPQHF.